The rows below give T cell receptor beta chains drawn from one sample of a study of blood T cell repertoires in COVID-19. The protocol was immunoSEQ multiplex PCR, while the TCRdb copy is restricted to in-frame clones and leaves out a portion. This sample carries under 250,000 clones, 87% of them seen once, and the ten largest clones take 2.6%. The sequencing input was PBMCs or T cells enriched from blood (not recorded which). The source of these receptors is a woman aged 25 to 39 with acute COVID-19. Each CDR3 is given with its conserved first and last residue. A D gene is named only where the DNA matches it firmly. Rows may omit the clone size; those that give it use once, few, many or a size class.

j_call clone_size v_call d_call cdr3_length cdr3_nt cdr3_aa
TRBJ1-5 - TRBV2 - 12 TGTGCCAGCAGTGGGACAGATCAGCCCCAGCATTTT CASSGTDQPQHF
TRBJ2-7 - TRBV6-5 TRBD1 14 TGTGCCAGCAGGGCCGGGACAGGGGTGAACGAGCAGTACTTC CASRAGTGVNEQYF
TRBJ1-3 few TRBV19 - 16 TGTGCCAGTAGAAGGAACAGGGTTGGCTCTGGAAACACCATATATTTT CASRRNRVGSGNTIYF
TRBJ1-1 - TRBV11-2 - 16 TGTGCCAGCAGCTTAGATCTGGCAGGGCGGAACACTGAAGCTTTCTTT CASSLDLAGRNTEAFF
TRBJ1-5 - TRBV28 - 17 TGTGCCAGCAGTTTTCTTACTCGGGGGTTTAGCAATCAGCCCCAGCATTTT CASSFLTRGFSNQPQHF
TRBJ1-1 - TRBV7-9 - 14 TGTGCCAGCAGCTTCCAGGGGATGAACACTGAAGCTTTCTTT CASSFQGMNTEAFF
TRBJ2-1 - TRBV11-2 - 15 TGTGCCAGCAGCTTAGAGGGGGCGCGGTACAATGAGCAGTTCTTC CASSLEGARYNEQFF
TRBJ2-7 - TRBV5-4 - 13 TGTGCCAGCAGCTTGTTCGAGGCTTACGAGCAGTACTTC CASSLFEAYEQYF
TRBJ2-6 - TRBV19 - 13 TGTGCCTCCGGGTCTTCTGGGGCCAACGTCCTGACTTTC CASGSSGANVLTF
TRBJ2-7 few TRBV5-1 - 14 TGCGCCAGCAGCCAGGAAGTGACCTCCTACGAGCAGTACTTC CASSQEVTSYEQYF
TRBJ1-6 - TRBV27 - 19 TGTGCCAGCAGTTTTTACTTTTCACAGGGTCCCAATGATAATTCACCCCTCCACTTT CASSFYFSQGPNDNSPLHF
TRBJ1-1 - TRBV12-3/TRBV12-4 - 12 TGTGCCAGCAGTTCGAGAGGGACTGAAGCTTTCTTT CASSSRGTEAFF
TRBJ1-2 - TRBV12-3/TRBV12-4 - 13 TGTGCCAGCAGTTTAAGGTCGGGGATCGGCTACACCTTC CASSLRSGIGYTF
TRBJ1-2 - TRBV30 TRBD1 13 TGTGCCTGGACGGACAGGGGATCAAGTGGCTACACCTTC CAWTDRGSSGYTF
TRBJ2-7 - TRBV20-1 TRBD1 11 TGCAGGGAGGACAGGGTATCCGAGCAGTACTTC CREDRVSEQYF
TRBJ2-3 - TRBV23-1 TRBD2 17 TGCGCCAGCAGTCAATCTAGCGGGGGGGGAAGCACAGATACGCAGTATTTT CASSQSSGGGSTDTQYF
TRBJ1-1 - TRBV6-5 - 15 TGTGCCAGCAGTTACGGGGGGGACGGCGGGGCTGAAGCTTTCTTT CASSYGGDGGAEAFF
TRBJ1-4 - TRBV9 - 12 TGTGCCAGCAGCGCCGGGACTGACGGCCTGTTTTTT CASSAGTDGLFF
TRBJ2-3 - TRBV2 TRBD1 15 TGTGCCAGCAGGGAGGACAGGGGCACAACAGATACGCAGTATTTT CASREDRGTTDTQYF
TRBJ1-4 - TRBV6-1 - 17 TGTGCCAGCAGTGAACTTCAACGGAGTGTCTTCTTCGAAAAACTGTTTTTT CASSELQRSVFFEKLFF
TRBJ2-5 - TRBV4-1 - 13 TGCGCCAGCAGCCAAGAAGACAGGGAGACCCAGTACTTC CASSQEDRETQYF
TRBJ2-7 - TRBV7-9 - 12 TGTGCCAGCAGCTTGAGGCGCTACGAGCAGTACTTC CASSLRRYEQYF
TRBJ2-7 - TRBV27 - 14 TGTGCCAGCAGTTTAGGGGGCCGATCCTACGAGCAGTACTTC CASSLGGRSYEQYF
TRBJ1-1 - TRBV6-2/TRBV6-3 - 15 TGTGCCAGCAGTTACTCGCCAGGGATGAACACTGAAGCTTTCTTT CASSYSPGMNTEAFF
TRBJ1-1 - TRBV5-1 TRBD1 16 TGCGCCAGCAGCTTAAACGTGGGACAGACGAACACTGAAGCTTTCTTT CASSLNVGQTNTEAFF
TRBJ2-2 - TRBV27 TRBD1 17 TGTGCCAGCAGTTTAGAGGCGGGGACAGGGGTGACCGGGGAGCTGTTTTTT CASSLEAGTGVTGELFF
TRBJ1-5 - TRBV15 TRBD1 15 TGTGCCACCAGCCGGGACAGGGGGTCGCTTTTGCCCCAGCATTTT CATSRDRGSLLPQHF
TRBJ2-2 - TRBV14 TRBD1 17 TGTGCCAGCAGCCAAGACGACAGGGGTTTCTACACCGGGGAGCTGTTTTTT CASSQDDRGFYTGELFF
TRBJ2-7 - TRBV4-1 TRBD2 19 TGCGCCAGCAGCCAAGATCATAGACTAGCGAGCGGCACTTTCTACGAGCAGTACTTC CASSQDHRLASGTFYEQYF
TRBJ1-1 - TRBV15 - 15 TGTGCCACCAGCATTGGCGAGGTAAAGAACACTGAAGCTTTCTTT CATSIGEVKNTEAFF
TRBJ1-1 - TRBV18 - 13 TGTGCCAGCTCACCACCCGGAGGGACTGAAGCTTTCTTT CASSPPGGTEAFF
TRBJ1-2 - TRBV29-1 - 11 TGCAGCGCTGGGATGGAGGGTGGCTACACCTTC CSAGMEGGYTF
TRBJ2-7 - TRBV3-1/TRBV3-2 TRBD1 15 TGTGCCAGCAGCCAAGGCCGGGACAGGGGATACGAGCAGTACTTC CASSQGRDRGYEQYF
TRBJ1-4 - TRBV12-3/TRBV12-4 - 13 TGTGCCAGCAGTTGGCAGGGTTTTGAAAAACTGTTTTTT CASSWQGFEKLFF
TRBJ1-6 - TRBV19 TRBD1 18 TGTGCCAGTAGTAACGACAGGGGCCCAAGCTCCTATAATTCACCCCTCCACTTT CASSNDRGPSSYNSPLHF
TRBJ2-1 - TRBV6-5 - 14 TGTGCCAGCAGCCGACAGCTAGGGATGGATGATAAGTTCTTC CASSRQLGMDDKFF